A selection of T cell receptor beta chains follows, all from one sample in a study of CD8+CD57+ T cells in acquired aplastic anemia. TCRdb used MiXCR to reprocess the reads, holding one entry per CDR3 protein. The repertoire holds 98,000 or so distinct CDR3 sequences, with approximately 48% as singletons. The sequenced sample was sorted CD4+, CD8+, or CD8+CD57+ T cells (not recorded which) from PBMCs. These receptors all stem from a human donor in good health, serving as a control. The CDR3 runs from the conserved cysteine through the conserved F or W. A D gene is named only where the DNA matches it firmly. Clone size is shown for a subset of rows, as once, few, many or a class of expanded clone.

CASSSGLATYEQYF TGTGCCAGCAGCTCGGGACTAGCGACCTACGAGCAGTACTTC TRBD2 . TRBJ2-7 TRBV25-1
CSAREWDRVGEKLFF TGCAGTGCTAGAGAATGGGACAGGGTAGGGGAAAAACTGTTTTTT TRBD1 . TRBJ1-4 TRBV20-1
CASSLIPYEQYF TGTGCCAGCAGCTTAATCCCCTACGAGCAGTACTTC . many TRBJ2-7 TRBV7-6
CASSPRQDSLSYEQYF TGTGCCAGCAGTCCCAGACAGGACAGCCTATCCTACGAGCAGTACTTC . . TRBJ2-7 TRBV11-2
CASSLERTEAFF TGTGCCAGCAGCTTAGAAAGGACTGAAGCTTTCTTT . many TRBJ1-1 TRBV7-9
CASSQAPALSIQETQYF TGTGCCAGCAGCCAAGCGCCCGCGCTAAGCATCCAAGAGACCCAGTACTTC . few TRBJ2-5 TRBV3-1
CASSQEIAGAYGYTF TGCGCCAGCAGCCAAGAAATAGCAGGGGCCTATGGCTACACCTTC . . TRBJ1-2 TRBV4-3
CSAGDYNSPLHF TGCAGTGCGGGAGACTATAATTCACCCCTCCACTTT . . TRBJ1-6 TRBV20-1
CASSDWSGTYEQYF TGTGCCAGCAGTGACTGGTCTGGAACCTACGAGCAGTACTTC . few TRBJ2-7 TRBV2
CASSGGGSGEQYF TGTGCCAGCAGTGGGGGGGGCAGTGGGGAGCAGTACTTC . many TRBJ2-7 TRBV25-1
CASSFSASGYEQYF TGTGCCAGCAGTTTTTCGGCATCGGGGTACGAGCAGTACTTC . . TRBJ2-7 TRBV12-3/TRBV12-4
CASSRSGSGGGEQFF TGTGCCAGCAGCCGCAGCGGGTCTGGGGGGGGTGAGCAGTTCTTC TRBD2 many TRBJ2-1 TRBV7-8
CASSRAGGSEAFF TGTGCCAGCAGTCGGGCAGGGGGATCTGAAGCTTTCTTT TRBD1 . TRBJ1-1 TRBV2
CASSPQTQISYEQYF TGTGCCAGCAGCCCCCAAACCCAGATCTCCTACGAGCAGTACTTC . . TRBJ2-7 TRBV7-9
CASSESSGGVGEQFF TGCGCCAGCAGTGAGTCGAGCGGGGGGGTCGGTGAGCAGTTCTTC TRBD2 . TRBJ2-1 TRBV10-2
CASSEAKGQGRSYEQYF TGTGCCAGCAGTGAAGCCAAGGGACAGGGCCGAAGTTACGAGCAGTACTTC TRBD1 . TRBJ2-7 TRBV25-1
CASSPLLGQGETQYF TGTGCCAGCAGCCCCCTACTGGGGCAGGGGGAGACCCAGTACTTC . many TRBJ2-5 TRBV7-9
CASSEDPGKSTDTQYF TGTGCCAGCAGTGAAGATCCGGGAAAAAGCACAGATACGCAGTATTTT . . TRBJ2-3 TRBV2
CASSLRRGYGYTF TGTGCCAGCAGCTTGAGGAGAGGCTATGGCTACACCTTC . . TRBJ1-2 TRBV5-6
CASSLTRSPLHF TGTGCCAGCAGCCTCACCAGGTCACCCCTCCACTTT . . TRBJ1-6 TRBV7-9
CASSYGGGDGYTF TGTGCCAGCAGTTACGGTGGCGGGGACGGCTACACCTTC . few TRBJ1-2 TRBV6-5
CASSLVVTNTGELFF TGTGCCAGCAGCTTGGTAGTTACGAACACCGGGGAGCTGTTTTTT . many TRBJ2-2 TRBV5-6
CASSTSGGADSYNEQFF TGTGCCAGCAGCACTAGCGGGGGGGCCGACTCCTACAATGAGCAGTTCTTC TRBD2 . TRBJ2-1 TRBV6-1
CAISESGTEYNEQFF TGTGCCATCAGTGAGTCGGGGACAGAATACAATGAGCAGTTCTTC TRBD1 once TRBJ2-1 TRBV10-3
CATSVGSDSYGYTF TGTGCCACCAGTGTTGGTTCGGACAGCTATGGCTACACCTTC . . TRBJ1-2 TRBV24-1
CASSMDWAGSDTQFF TGCGCCAGCAGCATGGACTGGGCCGGGTCAGATACGCAGTTCTTC . . TRBJ2-1 TRBV25-1
CASSQDLGLNTEAFF TGCGCCAGCAGCCAAGATCTAGGACTGAACACTGAAGCTTTCTTT . . TRBJ1-1 TRBV10-2
CASSLVAGVGGYTF TGTGCCAGCAGCTTGGTCGCAGGAGTAGGAGGCTACACCTTC . . TRBJ1-2 TRBV5-5
CASSLSVEGKNGYTF TGTGCCAGCAGTTTATCGGTGGAGGGAAAAAATGGCTACACCTTC . . TRBJ1-2 TRBV27